The text below deals with one T cell receptor (beta chain). This CDR3 contains 15 residues. CDR1 and CDR2 (germline): MDHEN, SYDVKM. V shed 6 bases and J 5 bases; nucleotides not matched to a gene: 4. Per the study methods: Reference gene primer amplification gave nucleated cell count estimates. Method: immunoSEQ multiplex PCR; TCRdb's copy keeps in-frame clones and lacks some. V and J calls and clone size come straight from that table; D and trimming were deduced from the DNA. The repertoire includes 65,000 to 70,000 clones, 70% to 90% of them detected once, and almost 1.5% sits in the top ten. The sample is drawn from a study of blood T cell repertoires in COVID-19. Turning to the study itself: Sites across the United States, Italy and Spain contributed samples from acute and convalescent COVID-19. T cells, B-cell-depleted T cells, or PBMCs supplied cDNA or gDNA.

The sample taken for sequencing was peripheral blood. V usage is TRBV28 and J usage is TRBJ2-2, with 12 bases matching TRBD2. This TCR derives from a woman aged 60-75 years with acute or convalescent COVID-19. Here the CDR3 DNA reads TGTGCCAGCAGCCGAGGGACTAGCGGGACCGGGGAGCTGTTTTTT. This translates into CASSRGTSGTGELFF.